The clone carrying this TCR beta chain was counted at least ten times. Its cognate antigen is unknown. Time point defined: newly diagnosed GD, antithyroid drugs for less than 3 months. With RNA extracted from PBMCs as input, the TCR library was made. The CDR3 contains 15 residues. CDR1 SGHTA and CDR2 FQGNSA come from the germline V gene. V lost 5 bases, J lost 6 bases, and 18 bases lay in between. The data were taken from a study of regulatory T cells in long-lasting Graves disease. General study points: Persistent Graves' patients showed a TCR diversity that was lower than that of newly diagnosed ones. Among persistent patients, a larger number of public clonotypes were shared (about 3,000) than among newly diagnosed patients (under 1,000).

CDR3-region Arm-PCR and iRepertoire HTBI primers produced the TCR beta libraries. TCRdb analysed the multiplex PCR reads with MiXCR anew, one entry per CDR3 protein. The data show 390,000 or so distinct CDR3 sequences, about 10% seen once. Another study also made use of these data, one on T cells in Graves' hyperthyroidism and ophthalmopathy.

This sequence was found in a woman in her late teens or twenties with Graves disease. The chain combines TRBV7-2 with TRBJ2-3, with D possibly matching TRBD2 (6 bases). Sequenced here: peripheral blood mononuclear cells (PBMCs), sampled at new diagnosis, from a patient treated with antithyroid drugs. CDR3 loop: CASSPGGTRPDTQYF. In DNA, the CDR3 is TGTGCCAGCAGCCCTGGGGGGACTCGACCCGATACGCAGTATTTT.